This section outlines one T cell receptor (beta chain) sequence together with its context. Antigen specificity is unknown. Produced via immunoSEQ multiplex PCR; TCRdb's table is partial and in-frame only. This sample has 20,000 to 30,000 clones, with just over 90% found just once. The entry originates in a study of OX40 agonist ivuxolimab in advanced cancers. Study-wide context: Three patients showed partial responses: one hepatocellular carcinoma and two cutaneous melanoma cases. Overall study results and limits: Partial responders receiving 0.1-3.0 mg/kg showed among the lowest clonal expansion.

Sequencing was performed on CD4+ or CD8+ T cells sorted from blood, taken in a trial of the OX40 agonist ivuxolimab. The origin of this receptor is an adult with an advanced solid tumor such as melanoma, head and neck, liver or kidney cancer.

The CDR3 DNA reads TGCGCCAGCAGCATAACTTTGGTTGACGAGCAGTACTTC. Protein product: CASSITLVDEQYF. The J gene is TRBJ2-7, the V gene TRBV5-1; D is uncertain. The V gene lost 4 bases and the J gene lost 5 bases, with 13 bases spanning the gap. This CDR3 is 13 amino acids long. The V gene's germline CDR1 is SGHRS and CDR2 YFSETQ.